This note documents a single TCR beta chain sequence. The data derive from a study of blood T cell repertoires in COVID-19. At the level of the study: Sites in the United States, Italy and Spain provided acute and convalescent COVID-19 samples. The analysed material was cDNA or gDNA that came from T cells, B-cell-depleted T cells, or PBMCs.

Germline V gene data show CDR1 as MDHEN and CDR2 as SYDVKM. The CDR3 extends over 15 amino acids. Unmatched junction bases numbered 13, after V lost 8 bases and J lost 9 bases. Per the authors' pipeline: The assay estimated nucleated cells by amplifying reference gene primers. Assay used: immunoSEQ multiplex PCR; TCRdb lists only in-frame clones, some missing. Clone size and V and J calls were adopted from that table, with D and trimming inferred from the DNA. The profile shows just over 60,000 clones, roughly 80% of them singletons. Sequences were obtained from peripheral blood. V gene TRBV28 combines with J gene TRBJ2-1, with TRBD1 matching over 10 bases. The origin of this receptor is a man aged 55 to 70 with acute or convalescent COVID-19. In DNA form, the CDR3 reads TGTGCCAGCTCCTCCCGGGACAGGGGCTTTGGTGAGCAGTTCTTC. Translation gives CASSSRDRGFGEQFF. Using reference TRBV28 and TRBJ2-1 for the parts outside the CDR3, the full variable domain is DVKVTQSSRYLVKRTGEKVFLECVQDMDHENMFWYRQDPGLGLRLIYFSYDVKMKEKGDIPEGYSVSREKKERFSLILESASTNQTSMYLCASSSRDRGFGEQFFGPGTRLTVL.